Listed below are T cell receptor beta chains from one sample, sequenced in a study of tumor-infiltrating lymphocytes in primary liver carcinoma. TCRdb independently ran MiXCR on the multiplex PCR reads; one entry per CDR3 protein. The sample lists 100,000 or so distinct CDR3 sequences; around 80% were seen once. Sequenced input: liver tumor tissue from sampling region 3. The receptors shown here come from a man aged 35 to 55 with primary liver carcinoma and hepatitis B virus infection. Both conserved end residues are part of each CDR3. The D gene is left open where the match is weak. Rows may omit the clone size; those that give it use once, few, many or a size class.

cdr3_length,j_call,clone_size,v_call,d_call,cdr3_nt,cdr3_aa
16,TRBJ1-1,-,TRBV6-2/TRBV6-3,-,TGTGCCAGCACTATAGTCTGGACGAGGGTAGTCACTGAAACATTCTTT,CASTIVWTRVVTETFF
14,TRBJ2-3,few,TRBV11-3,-,TGTGCCAGCAGCCATCGGACAGGCACAGATACGCAGTATTTT,CASSHRTGTDTQYF
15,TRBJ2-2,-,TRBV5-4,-,TGTGCCAACAGCTGCGACTACTTCAACACCGGGGAGCTGTTTTTT,CANSCDYFNTGELFF
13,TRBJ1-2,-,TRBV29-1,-,TGTATCGTCCGATCAGGGAGCGCCTATGGCTACACCTTC,CIVRSGSAYGYTF
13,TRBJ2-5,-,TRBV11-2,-,TGTGCAAGCAGCGAAGGGTTGGGGGAGACCCGGTACTTC,CASSEGLGETRYF
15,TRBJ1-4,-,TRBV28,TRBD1,TGCGCCAGCATTTCTCGGACAGGGAGTAATGAAAAACTGTTTTTT,CASISRTGSNEKLFF
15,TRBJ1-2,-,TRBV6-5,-,TGTGCCAACAGTTACTTGTTACGGGGAACCTATGGCTACACCTTC,CANSYLLRGTYGYTF
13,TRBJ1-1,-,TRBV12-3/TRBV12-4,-,TGTGCCAGCAGTTCTTCAGGGGCCGCTGAAGGTTTCTTC,CASSSSGAAEGFF
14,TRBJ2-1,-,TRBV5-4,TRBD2,TGTGCCAGCACCCGGACTAGCGAATATGATGAGCAGTTCTTC,CASTRTSEYDEQFF
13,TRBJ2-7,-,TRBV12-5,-,TGTGCCAGTGAGGGAACCGGTTACTATGAGCAGTACTTC,CASEGTGYYEQYF
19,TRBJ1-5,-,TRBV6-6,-,TGTGCCAGCAGTTCGCCACGGGGACCGACAAGGGATAGCAATCAGCCCCAGCATTTT,CASSSPRGPTRDSNQPQHF
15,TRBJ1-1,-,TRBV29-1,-,TGCAGCGTATCGGGGGGGTGGGCTATGAACGCTGAAGCTCTCTTT,CSVSGGWAMNAEALF